The rows below give T cell receptor beta chains drawn from one sample of a study of blood T cell repertoires in COVID-19. The table came from immunoSEQ multiplex PCR; TCRdb's copy has only in-frame clones and leaves some out. Here the sample spans more than 100,000 clones, 85% being singletons. Source material: peripheral blood. The source of these receptors is a man of 80 years or more with acute or convalescent COVID-19. Each CDR3 is given with its conserved first and last residue. D genes are given only for firm matches. Not every row has a clone size; where given, it reads once, few, many or a size class.

TRBD1,TRBV9,TRBJ1-6,NA,CASSERDRPSSYNSPLHF,TGTGCCAGCAGCGAGCGGGACAGGCCTTCTAGTTATAATTCACCCCTCCACTTT
TRBD1,TRBV19,TRBJ1-1,once,CASSWPGQVDTEAFF,TGTGCCAGTAGTTGGCCTGGACAGGTGGATACTGAAGCTTTCTTT
TRBD1,TRBV6-4,TRBJ1-1,NA,CASSVRTGGSAFF,TGTGCCAGCAGTGTCAGGACAGGGGGCTCGGCTTTCTTT
NA,TRBV7-9,TRBJ2-1,NA,CASSPGTGGVQFF,TGTGCCAGCAGCCCAGGAACAGGGGGGGTGCAGTTCTTC
NA,TRBV6-5,TRBJ1-2,NA,CASRRQVFNYGYTF,TGTGCCAGCAGACGACAGGTTTTTAACTATGGCTACACCTTC
TRBD2,TRBV5-1,TRBJ2-3,NA,CASSLGTSGGTDTQYF,TGCGCCAGCAGCTTGGGGACTAGCGGGGGCACAGATACGCAGTATTTT
TRBD2,TRBV2,TRBJ2-3,NA,CASSDPGVAGGMRDTQYF,TGTGCCAGCAGTGACCCTGGGGTAGCGGGGGGGATGCGGGATACGCAGTATTTT
NA,TRBV3-1/TRBV3-2,TRBJ1-5,NA,CASSQDDRRNQPQHF,TGTGCCAGCAGCCAAGATGACCGGCGGAATCAGCCCCAGCATTTT
TRBD1,TRBV7-2,TRBJ1-5,NA,CASSLIPGQGGQPQHF,TGTGCCAGCAGCTTAATCCCGGGACAGGGGGGGCAGCCCCAGCATTTT
NA,TRBV19,TRBJ2-2,once,CASSIDHSSRGELFF,TGTGCCAGTAGTATAGATCATTCAAGCCGCGGGGAGCTGTTTTTT
NA,TRBV3-1/TRBV3-2,TRBJ1-2,few,CASSRVANYGYTF,TGTGCCAGCAGCCGTGTAGCTAACTATGGCTACACCTTC